The 26 T cell receptor beta chains listed next were all sequenced from one sample in a study of blood T cell repertoires in COVID-19. The repertoire was sequenced with immunoSEQ multiplex PCR; TCRdb's copy has only in-frame clones and lacks some. The table shows about 53,000 clones, with 89% occurring only once. Material: peripheral blood. These receptor sequences come from a man aged 60 to 75 with active COVID-19.

The gene calls are TRBV11-1 and TRBJ1-2, with D uncertain. This CDR3 contains 13 residues. The germline CDR1 and CDR2 sequences are SGHAT and FQDESV (reference sequence). Trimming left V 1 base short and J 6 bases short, with 9 bases between. The CDR3 loop is CASSLESVNGYTF. The DNA of the CDR3 is TGTGCCAGCAGCTTAGAATCCGTAAATGGCTACACCTTC.

The rearrangement links TRBV28 to TRBJ2-7, with 10 nucleotides matching TRBD1. There are 14 residues in the CDR3. Germline V lookup: CDR1 MDHEN, CDR2 SYDVKM. V was clipped by 6 bases and J by 6 bases; unmatched bases: 8. The CDR3 here is CASRTGTGVPEQYF. CDR3 nucleotide sequence: TGTGCCAGCAGGACCGGGACAGGGGTCCCCGAGCAGTACTTC.

V gene TRBV24-1 combines with J gene TRBJ2-3; D perhaps matches TRBD1 (6 bases). Germline loops: CDR1 KGHDR, CDR2 SFDVKD. Trimming took 1 base from V and 4 from J, leaving 14 bases between them. The length of the CDR3 is 16 residues. Here the CDR3 reads CATSDLPGEGADTQYF. In nucleotides, the CDR3 is TGTGCCACCAGTGATTTACCAGGGGAAGGGGCAGATACGCAGTATTTT.

This chain connects TRBV6-5 to TRBJ2-5; a possible D gene is TRBD2 (5 bases). The V gene lost 6 bases and the J gene lost 1 base, with 6 bases spanning the gap. The CDR3 has 12 residues. The germline gives CDR1 MNHEY, CDR2 SVGAGI. The CDR3 region is CASRDFQETQYF. The CDR3 nucleotides are TGTGCCAGCAGGGACTTCCAAGAGACCCAGTACTTC.

The J gene is TRBJ1-6, the V gene TRBV27; D ambiguous. The CDR3 runs to 15 residues. Trimming cost V 3 bases and J 0 bases, with 6 bases left between them. Germline-derived CDR1 and CDR2 are MNHEY and SMNVEV (reference sequence). The DNA for the CDR3 is TGTGCCAGCAGTTTTGGCAGCTCCTATAATTCACCCCTCCACTTT. Protein product: CASSFGSSYNSPLHF.

The gene calls are TRBV2 and TRBJ2-2; D perhaps matches TRBD2 (5 bases). Germline CDR1 and CDR2: SNHLY and FYNNEI. Trimming shortened V by 6 bases and J by 2 bases, and 10 bases separated the two germline ends. The CDR3 is made up of 14 amino acids. The CDR3 reads CASRGDVNTGELFF. The CDR3 region has the DNA TGTGCCAGCAGGGGAGATGTAAACACCGGGGAGCTGTTTTTT.

The genes are TRBV5-1 and TRBJ2-1; D remains unclear. Germline V gives CDR1 SGHRS, CDR2 YFSETQ. With 1 base removed from V and 0 bases from J, the gap between germline ends came to 11 bases. The length of the CDR3 is 16 residues. The CDR3 nucleotides read TGCGCCAGCAGCTTGAACCCATCAGACTCCTACAATGAGCAGTTCTTC. Its translation is CASSLNPSDSYNEQFF.

This clone was observed once. The chain employs TRBV6-5 and TRBJ2-7, with TRBD2 matching 11 bases. The germline gives CDR1 MNHEY, CDR2 SVGAGI. The V gene end was trimmed by 5 bases and the J gene end by 5 bases; junction bases not matched to a gene: 5. The CDR3 contains 14 residues. CDR3 protein: CASSRHSGRDEQYF. The DNA for the CDR3 is TGTGCCAGCAGTCGACATAGCGGGAGGGACGAGCAGTACTTC.

V and J are TRBV12-3 or TRBV12-4 and TRBJ1-2, with 8 bases lining up with TRBD1. The CDR3 spans 12 residues. V dropped 4 bases and J dropped 9; count of bases not matched to a gene: 4. The CDR3 nucleotides read TGTGCCAGCAGTTCTTACAGGGGGAGCTACACCTTC. Translated: CASSSYRGSYTF.

The V and J genes are TRBV28 and TRBJ2-3; 14 positions agree with TRBD2. Trimming cost V 5 bases and J 0 bases; bases outside gene matches: 4. CDR3 length: 17 amino acids. Germline loops: CDR1 MDHEN, CDR2 SYDVKM. In DNA, the CDR3 is TGTGCCAGCAGTGGACTAGCGGGAGGCTCTAGCACAGATACGCAGTATTTT. This gives the protein CASSGLAGGSSTDTQYF.

V usage is TRBV27 and J usage is TRBJ2-1; 12 bases line up with TRBD2. With 7 bases clipped from V and 6 bases from J, the junction kept 7 bases outside the gene matches. Germline V gene data show CDR1 as MNHEY and CDR2 as SMNVEV (reference sequence). This CDR3 is 15 amino acids long. Written as DNA, the CDR3 is TGTGCCAGCACCCACCTAGCGGGAGGGCCCAATGAGCAGTTCTTC. It is translated as CASTHLAGGPNEQFF.

The chain recombines TRBV5-8 with TRBJ2-7; 11 positions match TRBD2. Germline V lookup: CDR1 SGHTS, CDR2 YDEGEE. The CDR3 covers 14 residues. V trimming: 4 bases; J trimming: 3 bases; junction bases outside the gene matches: 3. This CDR3 reads CASSAGLADYEQYF. In DNA, the CDR3 is TGTGCCAGCAGCGCGGGACTAGCGGACTACGAGCAGTACTTC.

The V call is TRBV18, the J call TRBJ2-7; 9 bases map to TRBD2. CDR1 KGHSH and CDR2 LQKENI come from the germline V gene. With 2 bases clipped from V and 6 bases from J, the junction kept 11 bases outside the gene matches. This CDR3 has 16 residues. The CDR3 spells CASSPGTSSPLSEQYF. The DNA of the CDR3 is TGTGCCAGCTCACCAGGGACTAGCTCCCCCTTATCCGAGCAGTACTTC.

In DNA, the CDR3 is TGTGCCAGCTCACCACCGGTAGGCGGGGGTAAAAACATTCAGTACTTC. It yields the protein CASSPPVGGGKNIQYF. The V gene is TRBV18, the J gene TRBJ2-4; the match to TRBD2 covers 7 bases. The V and J ends lost 0 bases and 4 bases, in that order; junction bases with no gene match: 6. Germline V gene sequence: CDR1 KGHSH, CDR2 LQKENI. The CDR3 is made up of 16 amino acids.

This clone showed up just once. V is TRBV7-2 and J is TRBJ2-3, with 8 bases lining up with TRBD2. Unmatched junction bases numbered 10, after V lost 5 bases and J lost 6 bases. This CDR3 has 15 amino acids. From germline, CDR1 is SGHTA and CDR2 FQGNSA. This CDR3 is CASSEGGGRGDTQYF. The CDR3 DNA reads TGTGCCAGCAGCGAGGGCGGGGGGCGCGGGGATACGCAGTATTTT.

The chain carries TRBV7-9 and TRBJ2-7; 9 nucleotides line up with TRBD1. The CDR3 runs to 13 residues. Germline CDR1 is SEHNR and CDR2 is FQNEAQ (reference sequence). J was trimmed by 1 base and V by 7 bases; bases with no gene match: 2. Here the CDR3 DNA reads TGTGCCAGCACCGGGACAGGGTCCTACGAGCAGTACTTC. Its protein is CASTGTGSYEQYF. Using reference TRBV7-9 and TRBJ2-7 for the parts outside the CDR3, the full variable domain is DTGVSQNPRHKITKRGQNVTFRCDPISEHNRLYWYRQTLGQGPEFLTYFQNEAQLEKSRLLSDRFSAERPKGSFSTLEIQRTEQGDSAMYLCASTGTGSYEQYFGPGTRLTVT.

The V gene is TRBV12-3 or TRBV12-4, the J gene TRBJ2-7; D unresolved. The CDR3 loop spans 12 amino acids. V dropped 6 bases and J dropped 0 bases, with 6 bases sitting between them. The CDR3 loop is CASSLTSYEQYF. In DNA, the CDR3 is TGTGCCAGCAGCCTAACCTCCTACGAGCAGTACTTC.

This chain links TRBV9 with TRBJ1-2; TRBD1 aligns across 9 bases. The CDR3 covers 16 residues. Per germline, CDR1 SGDLS and CDR2 YYNGEE. V gave up 3 bases and J gave up 5 bases; unmatched junction bases: 11. The CDR3 nucleotides read TGTGCCAGCAGCGCGACCGGGACAGGGACTGGGTATGGCTACACCTTC. The encoded protein is CASSATGTGTGYGYTF.

This chain joins TRBV4-1 and TRBJ1-5; tentatively, D is TRBD1 (5 bases). From germline, CDR1 is MGHRA and CDR2 YSYEKL. Trimming took 4 bases from V and 5 from J, leaving 15 bases between them. The CDR3 length is 15 residues. CDR3 in DNA: TGCGCCAGCAGCCCCCAGGCAGGGCCCTATCAGCCCCAGCATTTT. Protein: CASSPQAGPYQPQHF.

The chain uses TRBV28 and TRBJ2-7; no definite D call. V was trimmed by 0 bases and J by 7 bases, leaving 13 bases between them. Germline loops: CDR1 MDHEN, CDR2 SYDVKM. This CDR3 is built from 14 residues. CDR3 DNA sequence: TGTGCCAGCAGTTTATGGGTCAATTACCGGGAGCAGTACTTC. It codes for CASSLWVNYREQYF.

About this clone: Other DNA variants within this sample encode the same CDR3. The chain has TRBV19 and TRBJ2-6, with 8 bases matching TRBD1. V gave up 1 base and J gave up 2 bases; unmatched junction bases: 10. Germline values: CDR1 LNHDA, CDR2 SQIVND (reference sequence). This CDR3 is built from 19 residues. As DNA, the CDR3 is TGTGCCAGTAGTATAGCCACCGGGACAGGCTCTCCTGGGGCCAACGTCCTGACTTTC. It yields the protein CASSIATGTGSPGANVLTF.

The chain couples TRBV10-3 to TRBJ2-7; D gene ambiguous. This CDR3 spans 11 amino acids. The V gene lost 4 bases and the J gene lost 3 bases, with 4 bases spanning the gap. Germline lookup yields CDR1 ENHRY and CDR2 SYGVKD. The CDR3, as DNA: TGTGCCATCAGTGCTAGCTACGAGCAGTACTTC. This sequence encodes CAISASYEQYF.

This clone was seen once. The J gene is TRBJ2-1, the V gene TRBV5-1; TRBD2 matches at 12 bases. The CDR3 contains 15 residues. Trimming removed 7 bases from V and 8 bases from J; junction bases left unmatched: 10. Germline values: CDR1 SGHRS, CDR2 YFSETQ. The CDR3 bases are TGCGCCAGCTCCGGGACTAGCGGGCCTCGGGATGAGCAGTTCTTC. Encoded protein: CASSGTSGPRDEQFF.

The chain combines TRBV7-3 with TRBJ1-1; no firm D call. From germline, CDR1 is SGHTA and CDR2 FQGTGA. V lost 4 bases and J 1 base, leaving 7 bases between the germline ends. This CDR3 has 13 amino acids. The DNA for the CDR3 is TGTGCCAGCAGCTCCTTAGAGAACACTGAAGCTTTCTTT. Translation: CASSSLENTEAFF.

This rearrangement joins TRBV7-2 to TRBJ2-1; 8 bases map to TRBD2. Unmatched junction bases numbered 4, after V lost 5 bases and J lost 4 bases. Germline V gives CDR1 SGHTA, CDR2 FQGNSA. This CDR3 has 14 amino acids. CDR3 in DNA: TGTGCCAGCAGCAGCATAGCGGGATACAATGAGCAGTTCTTC. It is translated as CASSSIAGYNEQFF.

The rearrangement uses TRBV20-1 and TRBJ1-1, with D possibly matching TRBD1 (5 bases). The V gene's germline CDR1 is DFQATT and CDR2 SNEGSKA (reference sequence). This CDR3 contains 14 residues. V was shortened by 3 bases and J by 0 bases, with 11 bases between the two germline ends. The CDR3 here is CSASQGLMNTEAFF. CDR3 sequence (DNA): TGCAGTGCTAGTCAGGGCCTCATGAACACTGAAGCTTTCTTT.